What follows is one TCR beta chain and its context. Its matching antigen is unknown. Once obtained from cultured CD4+ T cells, the DNA was sequenced using the Oncomine TCR Beta short-read assay. Genomic DNA was extracted from cultured CD4+ T cells. MiXCR, applied by TCRdb to the PCR reads, yields one record per CDR3 protein. The data show some 12,000 distinct CDR3 sequences, with just under 30% seen just once and about 14% held by the top ten. This record belongs to a study of vaccination and CD4 T cells after COVID-19. Treatment: roughly ten-day PBMC culture with coronavirus spike peptide pools or control peptides (ViraFEST assay). Samples of CD4+ T cells were obtained from the unexposed donor before the COVID-19 pandemic (2011-2018). The sample consisted of CD4+ T cells from blood, cultured in vitro. This TCR was sampled from a human donor in good health.

CDR3 amino acids: CASSLLDEQYF. The CDR3 DNA reads TGTGCCAGCAGTTTGTTAGACGAGCAGTACTTC. The chain combines TRBV6-2 or TRBV6-3 with TRBJ2-7, with D unresolved. Germline V gene lookup returns CDR1 MNHEY and CDR2 SVGEGT. The V gene lost 4 bases and the J gene lost 5 bases, with 6 bases spanning the gap. The CDR3 spans 11 residues.